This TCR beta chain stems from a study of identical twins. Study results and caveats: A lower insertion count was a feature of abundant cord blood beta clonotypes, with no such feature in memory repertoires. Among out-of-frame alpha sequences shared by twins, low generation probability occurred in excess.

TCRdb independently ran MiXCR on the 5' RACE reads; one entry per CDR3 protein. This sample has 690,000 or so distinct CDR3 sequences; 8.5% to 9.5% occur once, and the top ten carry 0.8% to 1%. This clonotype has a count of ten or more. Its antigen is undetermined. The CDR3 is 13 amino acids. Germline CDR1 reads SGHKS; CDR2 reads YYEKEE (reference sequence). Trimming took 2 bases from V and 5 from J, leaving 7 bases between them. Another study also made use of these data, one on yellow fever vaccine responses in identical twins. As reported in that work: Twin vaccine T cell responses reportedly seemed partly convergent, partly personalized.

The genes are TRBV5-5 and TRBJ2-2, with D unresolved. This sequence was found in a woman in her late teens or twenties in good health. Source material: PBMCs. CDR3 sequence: CASSFFETGELFF. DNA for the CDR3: TGTGCCAGCAGCTTCTTTGAGACCGGGGAGCTGTTTTTT. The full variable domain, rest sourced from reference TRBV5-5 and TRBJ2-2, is DAGVTQSPTHLIKTRGQQVTLRCSPISGHKSVSWYQQVLGQGPQFIFQYYEKEERGRGNFPDRFSARQFPNYSSELNVNALLLGDSALYLCASSFFETGELFFGEGSRLTVL.